This is a list of T cell receptor beta chains from one sample in a study of blood T cells in healthy people across ages. Via MiXCR, TCRdb re-called the 5' RACE reads, giving one row per CDR3 protein. The sample contains just under 750,000 distinct CDR3 sequences, about a fifth of which appear only once. The sequencing input was blood. These receptors were collected from a man in his 70s in good health. CDR3s include the opening cysteine and the closing phenylalanine or tryptophan. The D gene is left open where the match is weak. Size values are once, few and many counts, or a class for expanded clones, and some rows have none.

J gene	CDR3 length	V gene	clone size	D gene	CDR3 DNA	CDR3 protein
TRBJ2-5	15	TRBV20-1	many	TRBD2	TGCAGTGCTAGAGATCCGGGACTAGCTCTTCAGACCCAGTACTTC	CSARDPGLALQTQYF
TRBJ1-2	13	TRBV2	few	-	TGTGCCAGCAGTGAGGACAGCAGCTATGGCTACACCTTC	CASSEDSSYGYTF
TRBJ2-5	13	TRBV7-3	many	-	TGTGCCAGCAGTTTCGGGGGGCGAGAGACCCAGTACTTC	CASSFGGRETQYF
TRBJ2-5	15	TRBV9	-	TRBD2	TGTGCCAGCAGCATAGCGGGATCGAGGCAAGAGACCCAGTACTTC	CASSIAGSRQETQYF
TRBJ2-3	16	TRBV12-3/TRBV12-4	-	TRBD2	TGTGCCAGCAGTCGACGGACTAGCGGGAGTGGGGATACGCAGTATTTT	CASSRRTSGSGDTQYF
TRBJ1-6	16	TRBV28	many	-	TGTGCCAGCACCCTGACAGCGAGGCCTTATAATTCACCCCTCCACTTT	CASTLTARPYNSPLHF
TRBJ2-7	13	TRBV28	many	TRBD1	TGTGCCAGCAGGCTGACAGGGGCCTACGAGCAGTACTTC	CASRLTGAYEQYF
TRBJ1-5	16	TRBV28	-	-	TGTGCCAGCAGTATTGTCTCGGCAGGGTCTTCTCTGCCCCAGCATTTT	CASSIVSAGSSLPQHF
TRBJ1-2	13	TRBV11-2	-	-	TGTGCCAGCAGCTTAAAGGGACCGTTTGGCTACACCTTC	CASSLKGPFGYTF
TRBJ2-5	15	TRBV7-9	-	-	TGTGCCAGCAGCTTAATAGTTACCCTCCAAGAGACCCAGTACTTC	CASSLIVTLQETQYF
TRBJ1-2	14	TRBV6-6	few	-	TGTGCCAGCAGTTACGAGGGGCGTAACTATGGCTACACCTTC	CASSYEGRNYGYTF
TRBJ2-2	14	TRBV19	-	-	TGTGCCAGTAGTGTGCGGGAAAACACCGGGGAGCTGTTTTTT	CASSVRENTGELFF
TRBJ2-1	15	TRBV28	-	TRBD1	TGTGCCAGCAGTTTTGGGACAGGGGGCTTAGGTGAGCAGTTCTTC	CASSFGTGGLGEQFF
TRBJ2-1	15	TRBV28	few	TRBD1	TGTGCCAGCAGTTCATGGACAGGGCCGTCCAATGAGCAGTTCTTC	CASSSWTGPSNEQFF
TRBJ2-7	12	TRBV28	few	-	TGTGCCAGCAGTGGGAGACACGGGTTGACTTACTTC	CASSGRHGLTYF
TRBJ2-5	15	TRBV18	-	-	TGTGCCAGCTCGCCTGATAGCGGATTACAAGAGACCCAGTACTTC	CASSPDSGLQETQYF
TRBJ2-1	14	TRBV29-1	-	TRBD1	TGCAGCGTTCTAGAGACAGGGGGCTACAATGAGCAGTTCTTC	CSVLETGGYNEQFF
TRBJ2-1	15	TRBV5-1	few	TRBD2	TGCGCCAGCAGCCCACCTAGCGGAAAGGGGAATGAGCAGTTCTTC	CASSPPSGKGNEQFF
TRBJ2-5	14	TRBV20-1	-	-	TGCAGTGCTAGGGGTTCCGCAGAAAAAGAGAACCAGTACTTC	CSARGSAEKENQYF
TRBJ2-7	10	TRBV6-7	-	-	TGTGCCAGCAGGTACTACGAGCAGTACTTC	CASRYYEQYF
TRBJ1-1	15	TRBV7-2	-	-	TGTGCCAGCAGTCCGTCATGGGTTCAGAACACTGAAGCTTTCTTT	CASSPSWVQNTEAFF
TRBJ2-6	14	TRBV27	-	-	TGTGCCAGCAGTTTCAACGCTGGGGCCAACGTCCTGACTTTC	CASSFNAGANVLTF
TRBJ1-1	12	TRBV29-1	-	-	TGCAGCGTGGGTTATATGAACACTGAAGCTTTCTTT	CSVGYMNTEAFF
TRBJ2-7	15	TRBV10-1	few	TRBD1	TGCGCCAGCAGTCCCCTTGGGACAGGCACCTACGAGCAGTACTTC	CASSPLGTGTYEQYF
TRBJ2-1	15	TRBV6-2/TRBV6-3	-	-	TGTGCCAGCAGGCCCCCCCAGGTTTCCTACAATGAGCAGTTCTTC	CASRPPQVSYNEQFF
TRBJ2-4	15	TRBV28	-	-	TGTGCCAGCAGTCCCCCTAGACTAACCAAAAACATTCAGTACTTC	CASSPPRLTKNIQYF
TRBJ1-2	16	TRBV20-1	few	-	TGCAGTGCTTCTCTTCCCGGGGGCAGATCTAACTATGGCTACACCTTC	CSASLPGGRSNYGYTF
TRBJ2-1	15	TRBV7-2	many	TRBD2	TGTGCCAGCAGCTTAGTTAGAAGCGGGGGGGCCTCGCAGTTCTTC	CASSLVRSGGASQFF
TRBJ2-1	14	TRBV6-6	-	TRBD1	TGTGCCAGCAGTTACGGACAGGGTAGAGTTGAGCAGTTCTTC	CASSYGQGRVEQFF
TRBJ2-1	13	TRBV20-1	few	-	TGCAGTGCTGCGCGCCGCTCCTACAATGAGCAGTTCTTC	CSAARRSYNEQFF
TRBJ2-3	13	TRBV20-1	-	-	TGCAGTGCTTCCGACTTAGCCAGAGATACGCAGTATTTT	CSASDLARDTQYF
TRBJ1-1	15	TRBV5-5	-	-	TGTGCCAGCAACACAGGAGGCCCGATGAACACTGAAGCTTTCTTT	CASNTGGPMNTEAFF
TRBJ2-1	13	TRBV7-2	-	TRBD2	TGTGCCAGCAGCCTTGGACTAGCAAATGAGCAGCTCTTC	CASSLGLANEQLF
TRBJ2-1	15	TRBV12-3/TRBV12-4	-	TRBD2	TGTGCCAGCAGTCTACTCGCGGGAGTTACCAATGAGCAGTTCTTC	CASSLLAGVTNEQFF
TRBJ2-2	16	TRBV4-3	-	TRBD2	TGCGCCAGCAGCCAAGACGGGGGGGGAGACACCGGGGAGCTGTTTTTT	CASSQDGGGDTGELFF
TRBJ1-2	14	TRBV7-9	-	-	TGTGCCAGCAGCACCCCGTCCAACCTCTATGGCTACACCTTC	CASSTPSNLYGYTF
TRBJ2-5	13	TRBV2	-	-	TGTGCCAGCAGTTCACTGCGCCGGGAGACCCAGTACTTC	CASSSLRRETQYF
TRBJ1-1	17	TRBV13	-	TRBD1	TGTGCCAGCAGCACACGAAAAACCAACAGGGGGGGCACTGAAGCTTTCTTT	CASSTRKTNRGGTEAFF
TRBJ2-3	12	TRBV27	-	-	TGTGCCTCGGGGACCTCATGGGGTACGCAGTATTTT	CASGTSWGTQYF
TRBJ2-1	15	TRBV24-1	few	-	TGTGCCACCAGTGACCCCTGGCAGGGTGGTAATGAGCAGTTCTTC	CATSDPWQGGNEQFF